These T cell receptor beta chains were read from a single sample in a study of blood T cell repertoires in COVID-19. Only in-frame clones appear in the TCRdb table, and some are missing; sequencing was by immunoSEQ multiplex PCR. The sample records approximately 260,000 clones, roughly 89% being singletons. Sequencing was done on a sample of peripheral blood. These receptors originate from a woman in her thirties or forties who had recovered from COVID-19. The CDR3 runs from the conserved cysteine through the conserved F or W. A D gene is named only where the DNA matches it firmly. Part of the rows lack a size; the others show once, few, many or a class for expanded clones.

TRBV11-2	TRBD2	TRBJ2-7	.	CASSLAGGAYRSYEQYF	TGTGCCAGCAGCTTAGCCGGGGGGGCCTACCGGTCCTACGAGCAGTACTTC
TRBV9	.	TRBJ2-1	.	CASSLGTLRGDEQFF	TGTGCCAGCAGCTTAGGAACTCTTAGGGGCGATGAGCAGTTCTTC
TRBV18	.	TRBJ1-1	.	CASSPSEGGGTEAFF	TGTGCCAGCTCACCATCTGAGGGAGGGGGAACTGAAGCTTTCTTT
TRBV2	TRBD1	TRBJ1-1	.	CASNQGARTEAFF	TGTGCCAGCAACCAGGGGGCGAGAACTGAAGCTTTCTTT
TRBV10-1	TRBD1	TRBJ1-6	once	CASSEGQYNSPLHF	TGCGCCAGCAGCGAGGGACAGTATAATTCACCCCTCCACTTT
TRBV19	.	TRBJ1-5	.	CASSIDSGVSQPQHF	TGTGCCAGTAGTATAGATTCGGGGGTAAGTCAGCCCCAGCATTTT
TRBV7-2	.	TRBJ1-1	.	CASSLQATSEAFF	TGTGCCAGCAGCTTACAGGCTACCTCTGAAGCTTTCTTT
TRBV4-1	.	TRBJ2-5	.	CASSQSQGQETQYF	TGCGCCAGCAGCCAATCCCAGGGGCAAGAGACCCAGTACTTC
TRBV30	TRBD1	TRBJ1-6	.	CAWTLDRGVNSPLHF	TGTGCCTGGACCCTCGACAGGGGTGTGAATTCACCCCTCCACTTT
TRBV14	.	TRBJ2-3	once	CASSQDLRTDTQYF	TGTGCCAGCAGCCAAGATCTCCGGACAGATACGCAGTATTTT
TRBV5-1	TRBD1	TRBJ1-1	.	CASSHGQDPIMNTEAFF	TGCGCCAGCAGCCATGGACAGGACCCGATCATGAACACTGAAGCTTTCTTT
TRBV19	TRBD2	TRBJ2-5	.	CASSIEGGRGGETQYF	TGTGCCAGTAGTATTGAAGGCGGGAGGGGCGGAGAGACCCAGTACTTC
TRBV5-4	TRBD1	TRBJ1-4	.	CASSVGQGREKLFF	TGTGCCAGCAGCGTGGGACAGGGGCGTGAAAAACTGTTTTTT
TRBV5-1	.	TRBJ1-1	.	CASSLDWRQDEAFF	TGCGCCAGCAGCTTGGATTGGCGACAGGATGAAGCTTTCTTT
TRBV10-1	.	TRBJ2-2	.	CASKAERDTGELFF	TGCGCCAGCAAAGCCGAGAGGGACACCGGGGAGCTGTTTTTT
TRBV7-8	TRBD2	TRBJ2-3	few	CASSLDFAGGRDTQYF	TGTGCCAGCAGCTTAGACTTCGCGGGAGGCAGGGATACGCAGTATTTT
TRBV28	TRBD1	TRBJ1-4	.	CASSGDRGATNEKLFF	TGTGCCAGCAGTGGTGACAGGGGTGCAACTAATGAAAAACTGTTTTTT
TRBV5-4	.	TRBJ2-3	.	CASSHLEADTQYF	TGTGCCAGCAGCCATTTAGAGGCAGATACGCAGTATTTT
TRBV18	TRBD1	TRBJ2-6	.	CASSPPGTGSSGANVLTF	TGTGCCAGCTCACCACCCGGGACAGGATCTTCTGGGGCCAACGTCCTGACTTTC
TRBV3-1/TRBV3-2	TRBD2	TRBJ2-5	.	CASSRAGGQETQYF	TGTGCCAGCAGCCGGGCGGGAGGGCAAGAGACCCAGTACTTC
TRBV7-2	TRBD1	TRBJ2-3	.	CASSPPGQGQYF	TGTGCCAGCAGCCCTCCGGGACAGGGGCAGTATTTT
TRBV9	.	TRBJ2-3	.	CASSLSQGRDTQYF	TGTGCCAGCAGCCTTTCCCAGGGTAGAGATACGCAGTATTTT
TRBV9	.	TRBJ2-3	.	CASSEGGQGGTDTQYF	TGTGCCAGCAGCGAGGGGGGGCAGGGAGGCACAGATACGCAGTATTTT
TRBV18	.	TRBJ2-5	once	CASSPPALSETQYF	TGTGCCAGCTCACCACCAGCACTTAGCGAGACCCAGTACTTC
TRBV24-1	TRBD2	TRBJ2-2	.	CATSDSLKRGDTGELFF	TGTGCCACCAGTGATAGCCTGAAGCGGGGGGACACCGGGGAGCTGTTTTTT
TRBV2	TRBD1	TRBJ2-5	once	CASSRDRVETQYF	TGTGCCAGCAGTCGGGACAGGGTAGAGACCCAGTACTTC
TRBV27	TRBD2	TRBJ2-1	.	CASTDGRALYNEQFF	TGTGCCAGCACTGACGGGAGGGCCCTATACAATGAGCAGTTCTTC
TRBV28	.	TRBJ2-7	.	CASSLPVLAHEQYF	TGTGCCAGCAGTCTCCCCGTACTAGCCCACGAGCAGTACTTC
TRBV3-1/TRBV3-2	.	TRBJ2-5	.	CASSQRVGGETQYF	TGTGCCAGCAGCCAACGAGTGGGAGGAGAGACCCAGTACTTC
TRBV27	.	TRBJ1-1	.	CASSLSRITEAFF	TGTGCCAGCAGTTTAAGCAGGATCACTGAAGCTTTCTTT
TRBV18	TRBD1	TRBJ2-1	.	CASSPSGTGYNEQFF	TGTGCCAGCTCACCTTCCGGGACAGGCTACAATGAGCAGTTCTTC
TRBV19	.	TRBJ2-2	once	CASSIAGQRLRELFF	TGTGCCAGTAGTATAGCGGGACAACGTCTCCGGGAGCTGTTTTTT
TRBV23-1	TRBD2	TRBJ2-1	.	CASPRGLAKTYNEQFF	TGCGCCAGCCCCCGGGGACTAGCCAAAACCTACAATGAGCAGTTCTTC
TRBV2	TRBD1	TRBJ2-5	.	CASSGQGRETQYF	TGTGCCAGCAGTGGACAGGGTAGAGAGACCCAGTACTTC
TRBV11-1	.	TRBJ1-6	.	CASSQTLNSPLHF	TGTGCCAGCAGTCAGACTCTCAATTCACCCCTCCACTTT
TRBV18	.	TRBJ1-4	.	CASSHNWVEANEKLFF	TGTGCCAGCTCGCACAATTGGGTGGAGGCTAATGAAAAACTGTTTTTT
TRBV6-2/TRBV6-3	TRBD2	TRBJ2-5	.	CASSYSTTGTSGGETQYF	TGTGCCAGCAGTTACTCAACCACCGGGACTAGCGGTGGTGAGACCCAGTACTTC
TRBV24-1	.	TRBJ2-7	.	CATSDSVQGRDEQYF	TGTGCCACCAGTGATTCGGTACAGGGCCGGGACGAGCAGTACTTC
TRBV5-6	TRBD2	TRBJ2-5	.	CASSLASAGGLETQYF	TGTGCCAGCAGCTTGGCCTCAGCGGGAGGGCTAGAGACCCAGTACTTC
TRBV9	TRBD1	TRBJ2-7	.	CASSLRTGTSYEQYF	TGTGCCAGCAGCCTACGGACAGGGACCTCCTACGAGCAGTACTTC
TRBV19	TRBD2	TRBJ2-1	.	CASSTLGTSGSGNEQFF	TGTGCCAGTAGTACCCTAGGGACTAGCGGGAGCGGAAATGAGCAGTTCTTC
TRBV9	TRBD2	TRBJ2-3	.	CASSVASGGANTQYF	TGTGCCAGCAGCGTAGCTAGCGGGGGGGCCAATACGCAGTATTTT
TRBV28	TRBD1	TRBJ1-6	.	CASSFADRGTALHF	TGTGCCAGCAGTTTTGCGGACAGGGGTACTGCCCTCCACTTT
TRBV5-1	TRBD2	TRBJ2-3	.	CASSLAGGFTDTQYF	TGCGCCAGCAGTTTAGCGGGAGGGTTCACAGATACGCAGTATTTT
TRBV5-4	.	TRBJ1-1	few	CASSLDGQNTEAFF	TGTGCCAGCAGCTTGGATGGACAGAACACTGAAGCTTTCTTT
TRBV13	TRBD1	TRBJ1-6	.	CASSLGGDSARSPLHF	TGTGCCAGCAGCTTAGGGGGGGACAGTGCCCGATCACCCCTCCACTTT
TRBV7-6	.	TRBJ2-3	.	CASGNLLSEAPPTYF	TGTGCCAGCGGAAACTTGTTAAGTGAGGCCCCCCCAACGTATTTT
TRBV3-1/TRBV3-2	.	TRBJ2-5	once	CASSLDIPETQYF	TGTGCCAGCAGCCTGGACATTCCAGAGACCCAGTACTTC
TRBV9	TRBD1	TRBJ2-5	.	CASSAGTGSGQETQYF	TGTGCCAGCAGCGCGGGGACAGGGTCGGGACAAGAGACCCAGTACTTC
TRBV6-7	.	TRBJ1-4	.	CASSYSKGHPSEKLFF	TGTGCCAGCAGTTACTCGAAAGGACACCCGTCGGAAAAACTGTTTTTT
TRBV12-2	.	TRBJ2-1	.	CASRPGRPRGYNEQFF	TGTGCAAGTCGCCCAGGTCGGCCCCGAGGGTACAATGAGCAGTTCTTC
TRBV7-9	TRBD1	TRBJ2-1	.	CASADRGPIDEQFF	TGTGCCAGCGCTGACAGGGGACCGATCGATGAGCAGTTCTTC
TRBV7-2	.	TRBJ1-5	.	CASSRTAKSVPQHF	TGTGCCAGCAGCAGGACAGCTAAGTCGGTGCCCCAGCATTTT
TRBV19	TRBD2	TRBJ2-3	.	CASSSTSLSTDTQYF	TGTGCCAGTAGTTCGACTAGCCTGAGCACAGATACGCAGTATTTT
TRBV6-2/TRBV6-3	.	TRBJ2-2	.	CASSYPGESAGELFF	TGTGCCAGCAGTTATCCCGGGGAATCTGCCGGGGAGCTGTTTTTT
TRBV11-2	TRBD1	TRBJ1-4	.	CASSSGQGFMGKLFF	TGTGCCAGCAGCTCCGGACAGGGGTTTATGGGAAAACTGTTTTTT
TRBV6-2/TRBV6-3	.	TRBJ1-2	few	CASSYTGNYGYTF	TGTGCCAGCAGTTACACGGGGAACTATGGCTACACCTTC
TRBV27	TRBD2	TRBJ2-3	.	CASSATSGYTDTQYF	TGTGCCAGCAGTGCGACTAGCGGGTACACAGATACGCAGTATTTT